This TCR beta chain was sequenced in a study of identical twins. This clonotype was counted a few times. Its antigen remains unknown. TCRdb reprocessed the 5' RACE reads via MiXCR and lists one record per CDR3 protein. Altogether 470,000 or so distinct CDR3 sequences are present, roughly a quarter being singletons, with the ten largest covering about 2.9%. In germline, CDR1 is SEHNR, CDR2 FQNEAQ (reference sequence). With 1 base removed from V and 0 bases from J, the gap between germline ends came to 7 bases. CDR3 length: 15 amino acids. Study-level findings and limits: The study reached conclusions through statistical analysis that was cross-sectional, not following the same donors. For cord blood, abundant beta clonotypes had fewer insertions, unlike memory repertoires, which showed none.

This same sample was also taken into another study, of T cells expressing NK-cell markers.

The clonotype was recovered from a woman younger than 35 in good health. Sequenced input: CD4+ T cells sorted from blood. V gene TRBV7-9 combines with J gene TRBJ1-3, with D uncertain. Written as DNA, the CDR3 is TGTGCCAGCAGCTTAGGGTCACTCTCTGGAAACACCATATATTTT. Its protein is CASSLGSLSGNTIYF.